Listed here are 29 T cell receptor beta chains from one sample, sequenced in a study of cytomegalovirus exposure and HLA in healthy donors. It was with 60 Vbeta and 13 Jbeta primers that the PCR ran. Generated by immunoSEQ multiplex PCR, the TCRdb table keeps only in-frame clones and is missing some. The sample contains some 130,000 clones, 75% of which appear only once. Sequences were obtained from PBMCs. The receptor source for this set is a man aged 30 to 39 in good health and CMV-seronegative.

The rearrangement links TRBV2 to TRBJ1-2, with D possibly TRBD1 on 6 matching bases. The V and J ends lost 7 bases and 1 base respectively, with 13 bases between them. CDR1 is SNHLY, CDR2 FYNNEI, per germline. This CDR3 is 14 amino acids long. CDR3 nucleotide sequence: TGTGCCAGCAATCCCGAACAGGGTAACTATGGCTACACCTTC. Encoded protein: CASNPEQGNYGYTF.

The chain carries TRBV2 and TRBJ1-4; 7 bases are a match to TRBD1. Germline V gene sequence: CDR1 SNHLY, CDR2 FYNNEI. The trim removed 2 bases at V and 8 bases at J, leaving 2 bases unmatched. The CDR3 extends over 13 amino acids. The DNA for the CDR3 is TGTGCCAGCAGTGAAAGGGACAGAGAAAAACTGTTTTTT. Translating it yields CASSERDREKLFF.

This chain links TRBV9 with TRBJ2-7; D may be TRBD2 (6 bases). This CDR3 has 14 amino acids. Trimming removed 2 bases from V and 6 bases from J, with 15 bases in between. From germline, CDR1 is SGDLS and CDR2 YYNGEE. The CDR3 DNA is TGTGCCAGCAGCGTGGGGGAGGTGGGCGCCGAGCAGTACTTC. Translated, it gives CASSVGEVGAEQYF.

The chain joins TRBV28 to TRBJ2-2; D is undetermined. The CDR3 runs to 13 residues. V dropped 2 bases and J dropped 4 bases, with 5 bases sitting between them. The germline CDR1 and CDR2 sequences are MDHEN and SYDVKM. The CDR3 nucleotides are TGTGCCAGCAGTTTACTACCCACCGGGGAGCTGTTTTTT. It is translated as CASSLLPTGELFF.

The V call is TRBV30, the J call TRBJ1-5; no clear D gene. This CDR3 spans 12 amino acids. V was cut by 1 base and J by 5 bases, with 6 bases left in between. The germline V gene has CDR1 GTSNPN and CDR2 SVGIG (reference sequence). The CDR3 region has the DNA TGTGCCTGGAGTGCTTCGTATCAGCCCCAGCATTTT. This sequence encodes CAWSASYQPQHF.

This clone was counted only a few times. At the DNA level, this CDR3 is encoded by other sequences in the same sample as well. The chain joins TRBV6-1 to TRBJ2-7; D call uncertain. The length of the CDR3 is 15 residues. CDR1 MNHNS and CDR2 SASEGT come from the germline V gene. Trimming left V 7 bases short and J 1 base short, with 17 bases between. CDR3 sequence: CASNLSVGGSYEQYF. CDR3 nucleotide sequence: TGTGCCAGCAACTTATCGGTCGGCGGATCCTACGAGCAGTACTTC.

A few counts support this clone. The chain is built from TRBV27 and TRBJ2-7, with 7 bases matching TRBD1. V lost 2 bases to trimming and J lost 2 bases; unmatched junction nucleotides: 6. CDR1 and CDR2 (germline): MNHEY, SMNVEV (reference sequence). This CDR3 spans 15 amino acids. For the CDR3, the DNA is TGTGCCAGCAGTTTAAAGACAGGGCCGGCCTACGAGCAGTACTTC. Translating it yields CASSLKTGPAYEQYF.

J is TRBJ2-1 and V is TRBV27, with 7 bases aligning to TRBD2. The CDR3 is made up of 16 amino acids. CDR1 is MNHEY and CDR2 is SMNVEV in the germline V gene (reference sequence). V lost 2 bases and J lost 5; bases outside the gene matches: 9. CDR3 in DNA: TGTGCCAGCAGTTTACTAGGGAGGGCCGTAAACAATGAGCAGTTCTTC. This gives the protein CASSLLGRAVNNEQFF.

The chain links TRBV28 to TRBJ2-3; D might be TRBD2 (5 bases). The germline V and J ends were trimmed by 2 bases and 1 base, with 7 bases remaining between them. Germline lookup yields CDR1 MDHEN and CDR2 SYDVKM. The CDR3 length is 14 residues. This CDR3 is CASSLAGGTDTQYF. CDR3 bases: TGTGCCAGCAGTTTAGCGGGTGGCACAGATACGCAGTATTTT.

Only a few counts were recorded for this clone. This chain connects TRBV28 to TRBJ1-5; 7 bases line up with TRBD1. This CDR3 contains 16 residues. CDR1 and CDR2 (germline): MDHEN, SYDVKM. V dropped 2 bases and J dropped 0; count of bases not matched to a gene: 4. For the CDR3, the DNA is TGTGCCAGCAGTTTAGTACAGGGGAGTAGCAATCAGCCCCAGCATTTT. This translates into CASSLVQGSSNQPQHF.

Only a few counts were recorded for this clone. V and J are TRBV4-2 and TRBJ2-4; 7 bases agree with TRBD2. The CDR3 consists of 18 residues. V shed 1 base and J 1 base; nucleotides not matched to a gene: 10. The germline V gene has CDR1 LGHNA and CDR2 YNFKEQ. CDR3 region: CASSQAIGGRAAKNIQYF. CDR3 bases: TGTGCCAGCAGCCAAGCCATCGGAGGGAGGGCGGCCAAAAACATTCAGTACTTC.

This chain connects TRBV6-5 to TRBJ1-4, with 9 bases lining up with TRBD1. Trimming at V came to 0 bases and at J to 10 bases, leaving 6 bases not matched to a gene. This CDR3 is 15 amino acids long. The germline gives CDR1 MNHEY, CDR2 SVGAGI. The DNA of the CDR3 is TGTGCCAGCAGTTACTCCTGGGACAGGGTAGGAAAACTGTTTTTT. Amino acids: CASSYSWDRVGKLFF.

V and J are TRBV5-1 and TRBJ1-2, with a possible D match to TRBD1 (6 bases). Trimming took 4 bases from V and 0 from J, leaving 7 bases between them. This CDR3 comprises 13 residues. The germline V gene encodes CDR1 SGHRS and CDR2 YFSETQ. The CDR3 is CASSRDTNYGYTF. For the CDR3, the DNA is TGCGCCAGCAGCAGGGACACTAACTATGGCTACACCTTC.

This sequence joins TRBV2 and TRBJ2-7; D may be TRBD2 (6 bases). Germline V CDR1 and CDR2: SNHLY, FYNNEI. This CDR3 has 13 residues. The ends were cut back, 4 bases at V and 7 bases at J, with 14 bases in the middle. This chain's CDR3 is CASSGNLGGEQYF. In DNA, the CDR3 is TGTGCCAGCAGTGGAAACTTGGGGGGAGAGCAGTACTTC.

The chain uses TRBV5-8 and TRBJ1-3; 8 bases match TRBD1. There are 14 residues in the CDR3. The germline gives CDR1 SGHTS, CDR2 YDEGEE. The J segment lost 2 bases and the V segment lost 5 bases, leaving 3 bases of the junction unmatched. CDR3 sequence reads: CASSLQGAGNTIYF. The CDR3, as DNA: TGTGCCAGCAGTTTACAGGGGGCTGGAAACACCATATATTTT.

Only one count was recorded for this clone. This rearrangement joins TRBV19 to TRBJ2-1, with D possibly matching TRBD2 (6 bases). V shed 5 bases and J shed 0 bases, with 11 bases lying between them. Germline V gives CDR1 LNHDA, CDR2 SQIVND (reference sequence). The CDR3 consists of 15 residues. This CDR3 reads CASSRTTSSYNEQFF. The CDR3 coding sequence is TGTGCCAGTAGTCGGACTACCAGCTCCTACAATGAGCAGTTCTTC. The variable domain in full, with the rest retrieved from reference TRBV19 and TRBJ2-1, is DGGITQSPKYLFRKEGQNVTLSCEQNLNHDAMYWYRQDPGQGLRLIYYSQIVNDFQKGDIAEGYSVSREKKESFPLTVTSAQKNPTAFYLCASSRTTSSYNEQFFGPGTRLTVL.

CDR3 sequence (DNA): TGCGCCAGCAGTGAAAATCCACTGCCCAACTCTGGGGCCAACGTCCTGACTTTC. It encodes CASSENPLPNSGANVLTF. The chain recombines TRBV10-2 with TRBJ2-6; no firm D call. V gave up 3 bases and J gave up 0 bases, with 15 bases separating them. Germline V CDR1 and CDR2: WSHSY, SAAADI. The CDR3 covers 18 residues.

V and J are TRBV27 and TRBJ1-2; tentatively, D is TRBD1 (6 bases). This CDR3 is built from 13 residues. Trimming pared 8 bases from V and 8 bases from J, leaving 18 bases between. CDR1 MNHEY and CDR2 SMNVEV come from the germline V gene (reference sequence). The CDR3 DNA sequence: TGTGCCAGCGCCGCGGACAGATTGAAGGGCTACACCTTC. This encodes CASAADRLKGYTF.

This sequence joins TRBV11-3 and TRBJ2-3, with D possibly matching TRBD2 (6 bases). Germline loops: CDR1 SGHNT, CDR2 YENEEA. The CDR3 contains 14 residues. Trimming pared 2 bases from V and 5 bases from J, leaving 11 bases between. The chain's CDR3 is CASSLTGGRDTQYF. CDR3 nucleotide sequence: TGTGCCAGCAGCTTAACCGGAGGGAGAGATACGCAGTATTTT.

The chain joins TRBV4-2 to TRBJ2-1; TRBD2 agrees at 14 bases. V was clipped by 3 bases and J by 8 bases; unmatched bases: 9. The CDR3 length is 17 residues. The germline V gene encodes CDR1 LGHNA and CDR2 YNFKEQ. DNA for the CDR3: TGTGCCAGCAGCCACCCGACCGGGACTAGCGGGAGTCATGAGCAGTTCTTC. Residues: CASSHPTGTSGSHEQFF.

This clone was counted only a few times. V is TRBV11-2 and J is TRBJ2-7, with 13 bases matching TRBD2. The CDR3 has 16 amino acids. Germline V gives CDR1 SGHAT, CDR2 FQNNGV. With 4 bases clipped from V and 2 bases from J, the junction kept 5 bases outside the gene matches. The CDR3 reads CASSSETSGRTYEQYF. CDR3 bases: TGTGCCAGCAGCTCCGAGACTAGCGGGAGGACCTACGAGCAGTACTTC.

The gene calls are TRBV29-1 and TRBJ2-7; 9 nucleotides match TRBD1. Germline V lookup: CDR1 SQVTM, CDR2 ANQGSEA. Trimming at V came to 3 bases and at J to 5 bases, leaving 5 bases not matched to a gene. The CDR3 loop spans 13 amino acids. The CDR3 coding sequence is TGCAGCGTTGACCCGGGACAGGGAAACGAGCAGTACTTC. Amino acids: CSVDPGQGNEQYF.

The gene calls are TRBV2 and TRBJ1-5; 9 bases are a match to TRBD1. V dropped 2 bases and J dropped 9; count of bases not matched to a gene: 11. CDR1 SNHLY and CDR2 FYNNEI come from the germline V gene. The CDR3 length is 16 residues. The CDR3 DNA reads TGTGCCAGCAGTGAAAGGGGACAGGGAACGGCGTGGCCCCAGCATTTT. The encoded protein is CASSERGQGTAWPQHF.

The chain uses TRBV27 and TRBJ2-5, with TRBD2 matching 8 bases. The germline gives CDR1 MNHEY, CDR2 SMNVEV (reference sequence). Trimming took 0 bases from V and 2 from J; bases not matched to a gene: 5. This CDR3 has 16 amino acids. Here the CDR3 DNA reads TGTGCCAGCAGTTTATCACAGGGCGGGGGGCAAGAGACCCAGTACTTC. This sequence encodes CASSLSQGGGQETQYF.

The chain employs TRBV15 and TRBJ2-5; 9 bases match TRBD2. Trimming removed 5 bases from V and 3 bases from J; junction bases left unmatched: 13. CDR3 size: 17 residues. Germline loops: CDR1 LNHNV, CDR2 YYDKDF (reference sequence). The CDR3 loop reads CATSQQSGLAGKETQYF. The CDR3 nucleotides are TGTGCCACCAGCCAACAGAGCGGCCTAGCGGGGAAAGAGACCCAGTACTTC.

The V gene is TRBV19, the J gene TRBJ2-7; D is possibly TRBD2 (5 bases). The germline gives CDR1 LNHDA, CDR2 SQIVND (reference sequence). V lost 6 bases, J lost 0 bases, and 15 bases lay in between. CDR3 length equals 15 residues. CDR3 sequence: CASSSPGSSSYEQYF. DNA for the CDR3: TGTGCCAGTAGCTCCCCGGGGTCAAGCTCCTACGAGCAGTACTTC. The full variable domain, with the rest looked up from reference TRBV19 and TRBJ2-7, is DGGITQSPKYLFRKEGQNVTLSCEQNLNHDAMYWYRQDPGQGLRLIYYSQIVNDFQKGDIAEGYSVSREKKESFPLTVTSAQKNPTAFYLCASSSPGSSSYEQYFGPGTRLTVT.

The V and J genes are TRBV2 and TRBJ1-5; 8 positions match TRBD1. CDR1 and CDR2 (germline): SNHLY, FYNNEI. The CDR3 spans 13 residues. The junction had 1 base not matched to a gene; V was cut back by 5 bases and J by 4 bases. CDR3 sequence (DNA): TGTGCCAGCAGTCGGACAGGGAATCAGCCCCAGCATTTT. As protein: CASSRTGNQPQHF.

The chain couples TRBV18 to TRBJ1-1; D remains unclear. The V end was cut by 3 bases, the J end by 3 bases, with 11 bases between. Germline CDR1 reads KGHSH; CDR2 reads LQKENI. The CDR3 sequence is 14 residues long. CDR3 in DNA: TGTGCCAGCTCACCCGGTACGGGAGACACTGAAGCTTTCTTT. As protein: CASSPGTGDTEAFF. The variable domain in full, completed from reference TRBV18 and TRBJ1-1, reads NAGVMQNPRHLVRRRGQEARLRCSPMKGHSHVYWYRQLPEEGLKFMVYLQKENIIDESGMPKERFSAEFPKEGPSILRIQQVVRGDSAAYFCASSPGTGDTEAFFGQGTRLTVV.

This chain's CDR3 is CASSLVAGPDTQYF. CDR3 nucleotide sequence: TGTGCCAGCAGTTTGGTAGCGGGACCAGATACGCAGTATTTT. V and J are TRBV28 and TRBJ2-3; 8 nucleotides align to TRBD2. Germline V gene sequence: CDR1 MDHEN, CDR2 SYDVKM. Losses at the gene ends were 3 bases for V and 4 bases for J; bases not matched to a gene: 3. The CDR3 length is 14 residues.